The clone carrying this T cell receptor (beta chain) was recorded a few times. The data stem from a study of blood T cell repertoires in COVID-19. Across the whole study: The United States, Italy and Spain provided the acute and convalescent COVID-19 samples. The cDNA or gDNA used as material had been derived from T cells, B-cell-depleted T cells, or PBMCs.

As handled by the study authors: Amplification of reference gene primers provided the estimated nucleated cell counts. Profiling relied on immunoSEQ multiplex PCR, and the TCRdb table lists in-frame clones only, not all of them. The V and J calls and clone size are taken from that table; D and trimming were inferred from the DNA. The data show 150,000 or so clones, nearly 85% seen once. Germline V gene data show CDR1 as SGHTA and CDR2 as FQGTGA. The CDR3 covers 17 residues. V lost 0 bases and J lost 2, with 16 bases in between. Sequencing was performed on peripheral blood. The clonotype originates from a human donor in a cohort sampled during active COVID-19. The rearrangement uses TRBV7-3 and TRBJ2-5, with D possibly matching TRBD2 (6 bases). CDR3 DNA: TGTGCCAGCAGCTTAACGGCAGGGAGGTCAACACAAGAGACCCAGTACTTC. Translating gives CASSLTAGRSTQETQYF. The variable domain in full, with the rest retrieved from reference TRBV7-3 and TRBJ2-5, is GAGVSQTPSNKVTEKGKYVELRCDPISGHTALYWYRQSLGQGPEFLIYFQGTGAADDSGLPNDRFFAVRPEGSVSTLKIQRTERGDSAVYLCASSLTAGRSTQETQYFGPGTRLLVL.